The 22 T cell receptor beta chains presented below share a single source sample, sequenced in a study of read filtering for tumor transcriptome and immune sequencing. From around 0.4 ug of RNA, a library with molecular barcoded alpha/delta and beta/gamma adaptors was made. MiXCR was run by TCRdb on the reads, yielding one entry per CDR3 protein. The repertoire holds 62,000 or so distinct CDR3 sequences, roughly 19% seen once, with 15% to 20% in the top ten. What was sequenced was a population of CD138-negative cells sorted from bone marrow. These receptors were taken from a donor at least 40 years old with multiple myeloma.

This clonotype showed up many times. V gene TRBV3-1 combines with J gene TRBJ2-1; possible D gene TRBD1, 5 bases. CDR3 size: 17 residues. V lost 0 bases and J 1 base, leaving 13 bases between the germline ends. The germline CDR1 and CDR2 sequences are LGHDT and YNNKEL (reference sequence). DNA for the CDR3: TGTGCCAGCAGCCAAGATATTAAGGGGCAGTCCTACAATGAGCAGTTCTTC. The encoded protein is CASSQDIKGQSYNEQFF.

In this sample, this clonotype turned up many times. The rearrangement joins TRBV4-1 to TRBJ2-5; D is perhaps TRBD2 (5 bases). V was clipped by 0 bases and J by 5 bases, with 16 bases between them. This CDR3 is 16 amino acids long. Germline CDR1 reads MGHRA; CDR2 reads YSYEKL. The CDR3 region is CASSQEWRAQPETQYF. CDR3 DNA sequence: TGCGCCAGCAGCCAAGAATGGCGGGCGCAACCGGAGACCCAGTACTTC.

The CDR3 loop reads CSAEATSSYEQYF. For the CDR3, the DNA is TGCAGTGCCGAGGCGACTAGTTCCTACGAGCAGTACTTC. The chain has TRBV20-1 and TRBJ2-7, with D possibly being TRBD2 (6 bases). CDR3 length: 13 amino acids. The V end lost 6 bases, the J end lost 1 base, and 13 bases lay between the germline ends. Per germline, CDR1 DFQATT and CDR2 SNEGSKA (reference sequence).

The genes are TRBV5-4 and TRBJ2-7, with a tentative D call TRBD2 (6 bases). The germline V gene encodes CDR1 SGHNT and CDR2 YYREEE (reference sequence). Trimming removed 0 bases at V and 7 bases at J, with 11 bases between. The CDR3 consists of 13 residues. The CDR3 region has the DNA TGTGCCAGCAGCTTGGACAGGAGGGGTGAGCAGTACTTC. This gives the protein CASSLDRRGEQYF.

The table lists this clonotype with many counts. CDR3 in DNA: TGCGCCAGCAGTCGGGACAGGGGCCATGGCTACACCTTC. Encoded protein: CASSRDRGHGYTF. The gene calls are TRBV5-1 and TRBJ1-2, with TRBD1 identical over 10 bases. V lost 5 bases, J lost 6 bases, and 4 bases stayed unmatched. The CDR3 length is 13 residues. Looked up from germline, CDR1 is SGHRS and CDR2 is YFSETQ.

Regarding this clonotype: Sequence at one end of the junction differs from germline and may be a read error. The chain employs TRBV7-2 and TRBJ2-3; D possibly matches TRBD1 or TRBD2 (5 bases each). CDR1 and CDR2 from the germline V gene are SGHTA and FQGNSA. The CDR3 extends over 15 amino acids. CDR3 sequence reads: CASSLVRGLTDTQYF. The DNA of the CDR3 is TGTGCCAGCAGCTTAGTGAGGGGCTTGACAGATACGCAGTACTTT. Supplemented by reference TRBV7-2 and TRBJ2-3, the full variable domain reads GAGVSQSPSNKVTEKGKDVELRCDPISGHTALYWYRQSLGQGLEFLIYFQGNSAPDKSGLPSDRFSAERTGGSVSTLTIQRTQQEDSAVYLCASSLVRGLTDTQYFGPGTRLTVL.

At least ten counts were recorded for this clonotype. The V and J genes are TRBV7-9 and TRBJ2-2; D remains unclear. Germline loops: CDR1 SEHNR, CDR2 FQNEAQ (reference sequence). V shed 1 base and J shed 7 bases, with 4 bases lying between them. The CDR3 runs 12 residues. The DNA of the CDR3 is TGTGCCAGCAGCTTAGGTTTCGGGGAGCTGTTTTTT. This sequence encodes CASSLGFGELFF.

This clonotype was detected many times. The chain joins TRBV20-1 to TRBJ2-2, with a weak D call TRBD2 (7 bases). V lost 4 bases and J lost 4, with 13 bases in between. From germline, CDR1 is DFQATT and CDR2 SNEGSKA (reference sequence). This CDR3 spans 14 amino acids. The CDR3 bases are TGCAGTGCTATACGGGGGGCCGGCACCGGGGAGCTGTTTTTT. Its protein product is CSAIRGAGTGELFF.

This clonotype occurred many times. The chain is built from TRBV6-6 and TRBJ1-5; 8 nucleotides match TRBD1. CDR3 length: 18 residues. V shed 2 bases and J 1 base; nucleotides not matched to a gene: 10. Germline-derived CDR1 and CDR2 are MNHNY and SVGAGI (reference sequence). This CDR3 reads CASSYAPLGQGSNQPQHF. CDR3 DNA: TGTGCCAGCAGTTACGCCCCCCTTGGACAGGGAAGCAATCAGCCCCAGCATTTT.

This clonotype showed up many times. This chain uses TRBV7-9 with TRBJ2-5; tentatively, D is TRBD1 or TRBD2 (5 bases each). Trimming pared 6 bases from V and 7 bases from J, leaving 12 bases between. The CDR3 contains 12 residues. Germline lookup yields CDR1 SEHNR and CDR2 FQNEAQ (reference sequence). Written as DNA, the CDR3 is TGTGCCAGCAGTCGGGACGTTGGGACCCAGTACTTC. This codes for CASSRDVGTQYF.

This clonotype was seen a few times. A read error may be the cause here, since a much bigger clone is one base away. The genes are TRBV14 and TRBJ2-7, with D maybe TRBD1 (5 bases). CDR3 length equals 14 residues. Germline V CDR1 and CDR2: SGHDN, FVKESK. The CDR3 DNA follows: TGTGCCAGCAGCCCGGACATAAGCTCCTGCGAGCAGTACTTC. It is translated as CASSPDISSCEQYF.

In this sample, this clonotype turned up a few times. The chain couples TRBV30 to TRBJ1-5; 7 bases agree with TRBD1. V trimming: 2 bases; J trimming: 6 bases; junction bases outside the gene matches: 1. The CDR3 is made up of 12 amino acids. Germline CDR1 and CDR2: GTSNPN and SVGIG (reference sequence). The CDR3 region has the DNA TGTGCCTGGAGTCAGGGGGTTCAGCCCCAGCATTTT. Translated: CAWSQGVQPQHF. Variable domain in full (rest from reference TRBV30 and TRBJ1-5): SQTIHQWPATLVQPVGSPLSLECTVEGTSNPNLYWYRQAAGRGLQLLFYSVGIGQISSEVPQNLSASRPQDRQFILSSKKLLLSDSGFYLCAWSQGVQPQHFGDGTRLSIL.

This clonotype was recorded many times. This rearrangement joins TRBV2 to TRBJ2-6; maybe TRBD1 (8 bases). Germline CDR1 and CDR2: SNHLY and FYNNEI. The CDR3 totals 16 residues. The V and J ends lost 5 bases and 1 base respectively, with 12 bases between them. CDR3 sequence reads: CASSTGGESGANVLTF. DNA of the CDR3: TGTGCCAGCAGTACAGGGGGGGAATCTGGGGCCAACGTCCTGACTTTC.

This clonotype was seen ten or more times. CDR3 protein: CASSQEGRDVEAFF. CDR3 DNA sequence: TGTGCCAGCAGCCAAGAAGGCAGGGATGTTGAAGCTTTCTTT. The rearrangement links TRBV14 to TRBJ1-1, with D perhaps TRBD1 (5 bases). CDR1 and CDR2 from the germline V gene are SGHDN and FVKESK. Trimming left V 0 bases short and J 7 bases short, with 12 bases between. The CDR3 is 14 residues long.

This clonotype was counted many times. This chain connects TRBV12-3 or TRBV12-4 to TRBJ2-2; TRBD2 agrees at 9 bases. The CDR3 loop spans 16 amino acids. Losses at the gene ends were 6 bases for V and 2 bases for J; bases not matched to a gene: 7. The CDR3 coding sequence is TGTGCCAGCAGCCCCTTTAGCGGGAGCAACACCGGGGAGCTGTTTTTT. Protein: CASSPFSGSNTGELFF.

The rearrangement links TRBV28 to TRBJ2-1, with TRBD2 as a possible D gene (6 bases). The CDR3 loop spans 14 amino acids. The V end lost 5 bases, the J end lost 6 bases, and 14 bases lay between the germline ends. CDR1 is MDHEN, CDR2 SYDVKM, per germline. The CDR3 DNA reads TGTGCCAGCAGTCTACGGGGGACCTGCAATGAGCAGTTCTTC. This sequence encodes CASSLRGTCNEQFF.

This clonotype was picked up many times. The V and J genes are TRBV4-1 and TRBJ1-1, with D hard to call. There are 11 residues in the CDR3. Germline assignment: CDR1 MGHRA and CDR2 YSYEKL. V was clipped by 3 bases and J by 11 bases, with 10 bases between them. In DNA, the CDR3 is TGCGCCAGCAGCCAGTCTAGAGGCGCTTTCTTT. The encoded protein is CASSQSRGAFF.

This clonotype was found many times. The CDR3 region is CASSLSGAGANEKLFF. As DNA, the CDR3 is TGCGCCAGCAGCTTGTCTGGGGCCGGGGCTAATGAAAAACTGTTTTTT. The gene calls are TRBV5-1 and TRBJ1-4, with a weak D call TRBD1 (5 bases). The CDR3 length is 16 residues. Germline CDR1 reads SGHRS; CDR2 reads YFSETQ. Trimming removed 1 base at V and 3 bases at J, with 13 bases between.

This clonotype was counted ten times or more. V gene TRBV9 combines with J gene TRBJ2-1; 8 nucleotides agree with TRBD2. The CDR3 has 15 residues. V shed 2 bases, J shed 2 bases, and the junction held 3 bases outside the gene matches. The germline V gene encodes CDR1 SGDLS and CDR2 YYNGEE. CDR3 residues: CASSVPGGAYNEQFF. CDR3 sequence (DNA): TGTGCCAGCAGCGTCCCGGGGGGGGCCTACAATGAGCAGTTCTTC.

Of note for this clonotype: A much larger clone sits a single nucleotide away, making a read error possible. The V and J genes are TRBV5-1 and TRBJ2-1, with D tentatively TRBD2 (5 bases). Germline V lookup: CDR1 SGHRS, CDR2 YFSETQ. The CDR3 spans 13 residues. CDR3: CASSMDSYNEQLF. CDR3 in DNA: TGCGCCAGCAGCATGGACTCCTACAATGAGCAGCTCTTC.

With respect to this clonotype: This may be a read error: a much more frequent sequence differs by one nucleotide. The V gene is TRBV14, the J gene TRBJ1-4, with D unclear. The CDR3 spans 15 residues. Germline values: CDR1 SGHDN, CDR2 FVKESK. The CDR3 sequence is CVSSHDPKANEKLFF. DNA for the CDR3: TGTGTCAGCAGCCATGACCCGAAGGCTAATGAAAAACTGTTTTTT.

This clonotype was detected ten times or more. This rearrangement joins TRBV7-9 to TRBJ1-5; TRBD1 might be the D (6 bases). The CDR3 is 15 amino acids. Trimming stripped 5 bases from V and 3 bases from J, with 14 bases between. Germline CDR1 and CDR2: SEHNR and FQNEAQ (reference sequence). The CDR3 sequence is CASSPSGGPNQPQHF. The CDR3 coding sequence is TGTGCCAGCAGCCCCTCGGGGGGCCCCAATCAGCCCCAGCATTTT.